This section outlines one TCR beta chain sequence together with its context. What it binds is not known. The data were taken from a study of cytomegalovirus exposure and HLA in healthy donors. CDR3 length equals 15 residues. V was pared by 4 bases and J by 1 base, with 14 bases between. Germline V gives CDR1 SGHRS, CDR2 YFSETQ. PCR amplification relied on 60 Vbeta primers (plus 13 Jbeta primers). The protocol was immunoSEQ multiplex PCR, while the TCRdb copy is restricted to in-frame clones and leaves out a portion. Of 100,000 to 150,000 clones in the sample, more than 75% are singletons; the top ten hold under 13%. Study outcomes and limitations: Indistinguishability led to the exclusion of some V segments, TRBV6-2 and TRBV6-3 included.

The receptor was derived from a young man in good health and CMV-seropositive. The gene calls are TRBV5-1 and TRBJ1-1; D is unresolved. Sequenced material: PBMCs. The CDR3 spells CASSLVGGGNTEAFF. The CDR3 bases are TGCGCCAGCAGCCTAGTGGGAGGTGGGAACACTGAAGCTTTCTTT.